The T cell receptor beta chain described here comes from a study of PD-L1 blockade in urothelial cancer. Background on the study: The patients had undergone anywhere from 0 to 3 prior chemotherapy regimens. Timepoints chosen for blood analysis were 3 weeks (second dose) and 6 weeks after treatment start.

The protocol was immunoSEQ multiplex PCR, while the TCRdb copy is restricted to in-frame clones and leaves out a portion. The sample has tens of thousands of clones, 70% to 90% seen once. Time point reported: pretreatment peripheral blood. Pretreatment and on-treatment blood mononuclear cell samples were taken, totaling between 1 and 8 time points per patient. Germline values: CDR1 SGHVS, CDR2 FQNEAQ. There are 16 residues in the CDR3. Trimming stripped 5 bases from V and 4 bases from J, with 20 bases between. The source is a man in his fifties or sixties with urothelial cancer. J is TRBJ1-2 and V is TRBV7-8; no reliable D call. Sequenced material: PBMCs, taken around atezolizumab (anti-PD-L1) treatment. The CDR3 is CASSTEGSRALYGYTF. CDR3 DNA: TGTGCCAGCAGCACCGAGGGCAGTAGGGCCCTCTATGGCTACACCTTC.